Each of the 28 T cell receptor beta chains below was sequenced from the same sample in a study of response to subunit inactivated influenza vaccine (dated by TCRdb to between 2018 and 2020). Receptor libraries were prepared by RT-PCR. Sequencing took place on an Illumina HiSeq 2500. The raw public data were reprocessed by TCRdb itself: fastp quality trimming at Q25, MiXCR clonotype calling, in-frame beta chains only. Each entry merges the rows of one CDR3 protein and shows their most common DNA and genes. This sample gives approximately 500,000 distinct CDR3 sequences in total; 14% of them show up just once. The ten largest clonotypes hold around 10% of the sample. Sequencing was performed on PBMCs from blood, taken 11 to 12 days after vaccination. All receptors come from a man aged 50 to 60 who received an inactivated influenza vaccine. Donor details come from another sample of the same person, matched by shared clones.

This clonotype was observed a few times. The rearrangement joins TRBV7-3 to TRBJ2-5; D call uncertain. CDR1 SGHTA and CDR2 FQGTGA come from the germline V gene. V was clipped by 2 bases and J by 0 bases, with 4 bases between them. The CDR3 loop spans 13 amino acids. In nucleotides, the CDR3 is TGTGCCAGCAGCTTATATTACCAAGAGACCCAGTACTTC. The encoded protein is CASSLYYQETQYF.

This rearrangement joins TRBV5-1 to TRBJ1-2, with D tentatively TRBD1 (5 bases). CDR3 length equals 14 residues. Germline-derived CDR1 and CDR2 are SGHRS and YFSETQ. V was pared by 2 bases and J by 4 bases, with 12 bases between. CDR3: CASSLAPGGYGYTF. Written as DNA, the CDR3 is TGCGCCAGCAGCTTAGCACCGGGGGGCTATGGCTACACCTTC.

This clonotype was seen at least ten times. The rearrangement links TRBV4-2 to TRBJ1-4, with a possible D match to TRBD1 (6 bases). The CDR3 totals 14 residues. Germline V gives CDR1 LGHNA, CDR2 YNFKEQ. With 2 bases removed from V and 7 bases from J, the gap between germline ends came to 11 bases. The DNA of the CDR3 is TGTGCCAGCAGCCAACTCGGAGGGGGTGAAAAACTGTTTTTT. It codes for CASSQLGGGEKLFF.

The table lists this clonotype with a few counts. V and J are TRBV29-1 and TRBJ2-7; 7 bases fit TRBD1. The CDR3 is made up of 12 amino acids. The germline gives CDR1 SQVTM, CDR2 ANQGSEA. V dropped 4 bases and J dropped 3; count of bases not matched to a gene: 3. The chain's CDR3 is CSVGRDSYEQYF. CDR3 bases: TGCAGCGTTGGACGGGACAGCTACGAGCAGTACTTC.

The chain uses TRBV6-1 and TRBJ2-1, with 12 bases identical to TRBD2. Per germline, CDR1 MNHNS and CDR2 SASEGT. After removal of 5 bases from V and 7 bases from J, the junction contained 6 bases not matched to a gene. The CDR3 extends over 15 amino acids. DNA of the CDR3: TGTGCCAGCAGTCCCAGCGGGACTAGCGGGAATGAGCAGTTCTTC. Its protein product is CASSPSGTSGNEQFF.

This clonotype was counted at least ten times. The V and J genes are TRBV28 and TRBJ2-3; a weak D match, TRBD2 (5 bases). The V end lost 3 bases, the J end lost 2 bases, and 9 bases lay between the germline ends. The CDR3 spans 14 residues. Germline CDR1 is MDHEN and CDR2 is SYDVKM. In DNA, the CDR3 is TGTGCCAGCAGTTTCCCGGGGAACACAGATACGCAGTATTTT. The encoded protein is CASSFPGNTDTQYF.

This sequence joins TRBV6-4 and TRBJ2-7; perhaps TRBD1 as D (8 bases). This CDR3 contains 13 residues. V was trimmed by 6 bases and J by 9 bases, leaving 18 bases between them. Germline V gene lookup returns CDR1 MRHNA and CDR2 SNTAGT. CDR3 nucleotide sequence: TGTGCCAGCAGGGCCGGGACAGGCGGGGGGCAGTACTTC. This codes for CASRAGTGGGQYF.

The rearrangement links TRBV12-3 or TRBV12-4 to TRBJ2-5, with D unresolved. CDR3 length equals 12 residues. V lost 0 bases and J 9 bases, leaving 8 bases between the germline ends. In DNA form, the CDR3 reads TGTGCCAGCAGTTTAGCGCCTCTTTCCCAGTACTTC. Residues: CASSLAPLSQYF.

The CDR3 region is CASSIGGHPGTGELFF. The CDR3 bases are TGTGCCAGTAGTATAGGGGGACACCCGGGCACCGGGGAGCTGTTTTTT. The rearrangement joins TRBV19 to TRBJ2-2; D may be TRBD1 (6 bases). V was trimmed by 1 base and J by 4 bases, leaving 13 bases between them. Looked up from germline, CDR1 is LNHDA and CDR2 is SQIVND (reference sequence). The CDR3 totals 16 residues.

This chain joins TRBV11-1 and TRBJ1-2; possibly TRBD1 for D (6 bases). CDR1 and CDR2 (germline): SGHAT, FQDESV (reference sequence). Trimming cost V 5 bases and J 1 base, with 17 bases left between them. The CDR3 sequence is 16 residues long. The CDR3 nucleotides read TGTGCCAGCAGCCCATCCCGGGACACGTTTAACTATGGCTACACCTTC. Residues: CASSPSRDTFNYGYTF.

Ten or more counts support this clonotype. The chain combines TRBV10-3 with TRBJ2-1, with 10 bases fitting TRBD2. The CDR3 length is 15 residues. V shed 6 bases and J 5 bases; nucleotides not matched to a gene: 7. CDR1 is ENHRY, CDR2 SYGVKD, per germline. CDR3 sequence reads: CAISQAGGANNEQFF. Here the CDR3 DNA reads TGTGCCATCAGCCAAGCGGGAGGGGCAAACAATGAGCAGTTCTTC.

The chain recombines TRBV10-3 with TRBJ2-1, with 13 bases fitting TRBD2. The V gene end was trimmed by 5 bases and the J gene end by 0 bases; junction bases not matched to a gene: 13. CDR1 is ENHRY and CDR2 is SYGVKD in the germline V gene. The CDR3 spans 20 residues. CDR3 sequence: CAISRTSGSMVRSSYNEQFF. CDR3 sequence (DNA): TGTGCCATCAGTCGGACTAGCGGGAGTATGGTTAGGAGCTCCTACAATGAGCAGTTCTTC.

The chain combines TRBV27 with TRBJ1-4; weak D call: TRBD1 (5 bases). The CDR3 extends over 16 amino acids. CDR1 and CDR2 (germline): MNHEY, SMNVEV (reference sequence). Trimming shortened V by 7 bases and J by 0 bases, and 15 bases separated the two germline ends. CDR3 in DNA: TGTGCCAGCATGCGGGGCGGGTTTGCAACTAATGAAAAACTGTTTTTT. It codes for CASMRGGFATNEKLFF.

Only a few counts were recorded for this clonotype. The chain couples TRBV20-1 to TRBJ2-5; 8 nucleotides match TRBD1. The length of the CDR3 is 14 residues. The V gene end was trimmed by 2 bases and the J gene end by 2 bases; junction bases not matched to a gene: 4. Germline V gives CDR1 DFQATT, CDR2 SNEGSKA (reference sequence). The DNA of the CDR3 is TGCAGTGCTAGAACTACAGGGGGACAAGAGACCCAGTACTTC. Protein: CSARTTGGQETQYF.

This clonotype was observed at least ten times. This chain joins TRBV20-1 and TRBJ1-2; 7 nucleotides match TRBD1. CDR1 DFQATT and CDR2 SNEGSKA come from the germline V gene (reference sequence). The CDR3 spans 11 residues. CDR3 DNA sequence: TGCAGCGGAGGGGGCGGCTATGGCTACACCTTC. Protein product: CSGGGGYGYTF.

This clonotype occurred many times. The chain couples TRBV28 to TRBJ2-1; D ambiguous. The germline gives CDR1 MDHEN, CDR2 SYDVKM. This CDR3 is 13 amino acids long. Deletions cut 3 bases from V and 5 bases from J, with 8 bases between. The CDR3 sequence is CASSFLAHNEQFF. DNA of the CDR3: TGTGCCAGCAGTTTCCTCGCCCACAATGAGCAGTTCTTC. Full variable domain (missing parts from reference TRBV28 and TRBJ2-1): DVKVTQSSRYLVKRTGEKVFLECVQDMDHENMFWYRQDPGLGLRLIYFSYDVKMKEKGDIPEGYSVSREKKERFSLILESASTNQTSMYLCASSFLAHNEQFFGPGTRLTVL.

This clonotype was found a few times. The rearrangement links TRBV5-1 to TRBJ2-5; D unresolved. Germline V lookup: CDR1 SGHRS, CDR2 YFSETQ. The CDR3 totals 15 residues. Trimming shortened V by 0 bases and J by 1 base, and 10 bases separated the two germline ends. As DNA, the CDR3 is TGCGCCAGCAGCTTGGCCGGCGCAGTCCAAGAGACCCAGTACTTC. Its protein is CASSLAGAVQETQYF.

This clonotype was detected many times. V is TRBV20-1 and J is TRBJ1-2; a weak D match, TRBD1 (5 bases). V was cut by 3 bases and J by 0 bases, with 14 bases left in between. Per germline, CDR1 DFQATT and CDR2 SNEGSKA (reference sequence). CDR3 size: 15 residues. CDR3 protein: CSASSAGLANYGYTF. The CDR3 DNA is TGCAGTGCTAGTTCGGCAGGGCTAGCTAACTATGGCTACACCTTC.

V usage is TRBV7-9 and J usage is TRBJ2-7; D possibly uses TRBD1 or TRBD2 (5 bases each). Trimming shortened V by 0 bases and J by 7 bases, and 13 bases separated the two germline ends. The CDR3 covers 14 residues. The germline CDR1 and CDR2 sequences are SEHNR and FQNEAQ (reference sequence). This CDR3 reads CASSLALGTGEQYF. The CDR3 DNA reads TGTGCCAGCAGCTTAGCGCTGGGGACGGGGGAGCAGTACTTC. The whole variable domain, remainder taken from reference TRBV7-9 and TRBJ2-7, is DTGVSQNPRHKITKRGQNVTFRCDPISEHNRLYWYRQTLGQGPEFLTYFQNEAQLEKSRLLSDRFSAERPKGSFSTLEIQRTEQGDSAMYLCASSLALGTGEQYFGPGTRLTVT.

The table lists this clonotype with a few counts. The V and J genes are TRBV28 and TRBJ2-6; D unclear. This CDR3 is built from 13 residues. The germline V and J ends were trimmed by 7 bases and 4 bases, with 8 bases remaining between them. Germline CDR1 is MDHEN and CDR2 is SYDVKM. The CDR3 protein is CASKRPGANVLTF. The CDR3 nucleotides read TGTGCCAGCAAAAGGCCCGGGGCCAACGTCCTGACTTTC. The variable domain in full, with the rest retrieved from reference TRBV28 and TRBJ2-6, is DVKVTQSSRYLVKRTGEKVFLECVQDMDHENMFWYRQDPGLGLRLIYFSYDVKMKEKGDIPEGYSVSREKKERFSLILESASTNQTSMYLCASKRPGANVLTFGAGSRLTVL.

This clonotype appeared a few times. The V and J genes are TRBV12-3 or TRBV12-4 and TRBJ1-2; D is unclear. V lost 0 bases to trimming and J lost 2 bases, with 13 bases between them. This CDR3 has 16 residues. CDR3 residues: CASSLALGKLNYGYTF. The CDR3, as DNA: TGTGCCAGCAGTTTAGCGCTGGGGAAGCTGAACTATGGCTACACCTTC.

This clonotype showed up just a few times. The chain uses TRBV7-2 and TRBJ2-1; 8 nucleotides line up with TRBD2. Germline loops: CDR1 SGHTA, CDR2 FQGNSA. This CDR3 contains 12 residues. V was pared by 5 bases and J by 12 bases, with 6 bases of the junction left unmatched. CDR3 protein: CASSLVAGLQFF. The CDR3 DNA sequence: TGTGCCAGCAGCCTCGTAGCGGGGCTGCAGTTCTTC.

This clonotype was detected a few times. The CDR3 DNA reads as TGTGCCAGCAGTGTAGCGTACGAGCAGTACTTC. It translates to CASSVAYEQYF. The chain is built from TRBV25-1 and TRBJ2-7; perhaps TRBD2 as D (5 bases). The CDR3 sequence is 11 residues long. Trimming removed 4 bases at V and 4 bases at J, with 5 bases between. Germline CDR1 is MGHDK and CDR2 is SYGVNS.

This chain joins TRBV12-3 or TRBV12-4 and TRBJ2-4, with 7 bases lining up with TRBD1. The CDR3 is made up of 15 amino acids. V was clipped by 5 bases and J by 1 base; unmatched bases: 5. The CDR3, as DNA: TGTGCCAGCAGTGACAGGGCTTTGGCCAAAAACATTCAGTACTTC. It specifies CASSDRALAKNIQYF.

V gene TRBV18 combines with J gene TRBJ1-2; 7 positions match TRBD1. Germline V gene sequence: CDR1 KGHSH, CDR2 LQKENI. With 6 bases clipped from V and 8 bases from J, the junction kept 9 bases outside the gene matches. The CDR3 is 13 residues long. This CDR3 is CASSVDREDGYTF. The CDR3 DNA reads TGTGCCAGCTCGGTCGACAGGGAGGACGGCTACACCTTC.

The sample holds a few counts of this clonotype. The chain combines TRBV7-6 with TRBJ2-6, with 8 bases matching TRBD1. Germline V lookup: CDR1 SGHVS, CDR2 FNYEAQ. V dropped 5 bases and J dropped 0; count of bases not matched to a gene: 6. The CDR3 totals 17 residues. CDR3 loop: CASSPRTGTSGANVLTF. DNA for the CDR3: TGTGCCAGCAGCCCGCGGACAGGGACCTCTGGGGCCAACGTCCTGACTTTC.

This clonotype has a count of ten or more. The rearrangement links TRBV5-6 to TRBJ2-3, with 11 bases aligning to TRBD2. The length of the CDR3 is 15 residues. Germline V gives CDR1 SGHDT, CDR2 YYEEEE. V lost 5 bases, J lost 1 base, and 3 bases stayed unmatched. CDR3 coding DNA: TGTGCCAGCAGTTCACTAGCGGGAGGCACAGATACGCAGTATTTT. Protein sequence: CASSSLAGGTDTQYF.

The chain is built from TRBV6-2 or TRBV6-3 and TRBJ2-3; no definite D call. Germline V lookup: CDR1 MNHEY, CDR2 SVGEGT. The CDR3 runs 14 residues. V was pared by 0 bases and J by 4 bases, with 8 bases between. CDR3 nucleotides: TGTGCCAGCAGTTACTCGATATTTGCAGATACGCAGTATTTT. Amino acid sequence: CASSYSIFADTQYF.